The 20 T cell receptor beta chains below come from one sample, sequenced in a study of blood T cell repertoires in COVID-19. This table comes from immunoSEQ multiplex PCR, and its TCRdb copy is limited to in-frame clones, with some not included. The sample lists hundreds of thousands of clones, 70% to 90% seen once, with roughly 8.3% in the top ten. Sequenced material: peripheral blood. Receptors originate from a woman aged 45-60 years with COVID-19, enrolled during active disease.

This clone was counted only a few times. The chain couples TRBV28 to TRBJ1-2; 7 bases match TRBD1. From germline, CDR1 is MDHEN and CDR2 SYDVKM. Trimming cost V 7 bases and J 6 bases; bases outside gene matches: 14. This CDR3 is 15 amino acids long. In DNA form, the CDR3 reads TGTGCCAGCACTATCGCCTGGCGAGGGGGCAATGGCTACACCTTC. Translation: CASTIAWRGGNGYTF.

The J gene is TRBJ2-2, the V gene TRBV30, with TRBD1 identical over 7 bases. The junction had 3 bases not matched to a gene; V was cut back by 2 bases and J by 6 bases. The CDR3 contains 13 residues. CDR1 and CDR2 (germline): GTSNPN, SVGIG (reference sequence). Here the CDR3 DNA reads TGTGCCTGGAGTCAACAGGGGCCCGGGGAGCTGTTTTTT. Protein: CAWSQQGPGELFF.

This chain connects TRBV19 to TRBJ1-4, with 9 positions matching TRBD1. Germline-derived CDR1 and CDR2 are LNHDA and SQIVND (reference sequence). V dropped 4 bases and J dropped 6; count of bases not matched to a gene: 6. This CDR3 region has 15 residues. In DNA, the CDR3 is TGTGCCAGTAGTAAGGGGGACAGGGAAGATGAAAAACTGTTTTTT. Amino acid sequence: CASSKGDREDEKLFF. The full variable domain, its missing parts supplied by reference TRBV19 and TRBJ1-4, is DGGITQSPKYLFRKEGQNVTLSCEQNLNHDAMYWYRQDPGQGLRLIYYSQIVNDFQKGDIAEGYSVSREKKESFPLTVTSAQKNPTAFYLCASSKGDREDEKLFFGSGTQLSVL.

This rearrangement joins TRBV6-4 to TRBJ2-3, with 10 bases that match TRBD2. Germline CDR1 reads MRHNA; CDR2 reads SNTAGT. This CDR3 comprises 15 residues. The V segment lost 5 bases and the J segment 2 bases; nucleotides outside the gene matches: 4. The CDR3 spells CASSTSGADTDTQYF. CDR3 coding DNA: TGTGCCAGCAGTACTAGCGGGGCCGACACAGATACGCAGTATTTT.

V is TRBV7-9 and J is TRBJ1-5; D is unclear. The CDR3 has 14 residues. The V end was cut by 1 base, the J end by 5 bases, with 9 bases between. CDR1 is SEHNR and CDR2 is FQNEAQ in the germline V gene (reference sequence). The CDR3 loop reads CASSLEGEDQPQHF. The CDR3 bases are TGTGCCAGCAGCTTAGAGGGAGAAGATCAGCCCCAGCATTTT.

The DNA for the CDR3 is TGTGCCAGCAGCTTACAGGGAAACGTTAATACTGGGGCTTTCTTT. This translates into CASSLQGNVNTGAFF. The chain carries TRBV7-9 and TRBJ1-1; D is possibly TRBD1 (5 bases). Germline V lookup: CDR1 SEHNR, CDR2 FQNEAQ (reference sequence). The length of the CDR3 is 15 residues. Trimming took 2 bases from V and 11 from J, leaving 21 bases between them.

V is TRBV19 and J is TRBJ2-1; weak D call: TRBD2 (5 bases). This CDR3 region has 17 residues. CDR1 and CDR2 (germline): LNHDA, SQIVND (reference sequence). V lost 2 bases, J lost 0 bases, and 14 bases lay in between. The CDR3 region has the DNA TGTGCCAGTAGTATACGTCCGGGGATGAGCTCCTACAATGAGCAGTTCTTC. This codes for CASSIRPGMSSYNEQFF.

The CDR3 DNA sequence: TGTGCCTGGAGTGAAACAGGGTTATACGAGCAGTTCTTC. It yields the protein CAWSETGLYEQFF. This chain uses TRBV30 with TRBJ2-1; a possible D gene is TRBD1 (6 bases). CDR1 and CDR2 from the germline V gene are GTSNPN and SVGIG (reference sequence). The CDR3 is made up of 13 amino acids. V lost 1 base and J lost 10, with 14 bases in between.

The V call is TRBV3-1 (or the pseudogene TRBV3-2), the J call TRBJ2-7; D gene uncertain. The ends were cut back, 0 bases at V and 1 base at J, with 16 bases in the middle. The CDR3 runs to 17 residues. CDR1 and CDR2 (germline): LGHDT, YNNKEL (reference sequence). CDR3 bases: TGTGCCAGCAGCCAAGATATTGGTGCTTGGGCGTCCTACGAGCAGTACTTC. It translates to CASSQDIGAWASYEQYF.

This chain links TRBV9 with TRBJ2-5, with 9 nucleotides matching TRBD2. V was pared by 4 bases and J by 1 base, with 2 bases of the junction left unmatched. Germline lookup yields CDR1 SGDLS and CDR2 YYNGEE. There are 14 residues in the CDR3. CDR3 coding DNA: TGTGCCAGCAGCCAGACTAGCGGCCAAGAGACCCAGTACTTC. This codes for CASSQTSGQETQYF.

The chain joins TRBV5-6 to TRBJ1-1, with 10 bases fitting TRBD1. The V and J ends lost 1 base and 2 bases, in that order; junction bases with no gene match: 2. CDR1 and CDR2 from the germline V gene are SGHDT and YYEEEE. The CDR3 loop spans 15 amino acids. CDR3 region: CASSLWDRGNTEAFF. In nucleotides, the CDR3 is TGTGCCAGCAGCTTGTGGGACAGGGGTAACACTGAAGCTTTCTTT.

The chain employs TRBV2 and TRBJ1-1; 11 positions match TRBD1. From germline, CDR1 is SNHLY and CDR2 FYNNEI. J gave up 8 bases and V 8 bases, and 7 bases lay outside the gene matches. There are 13 residues in the CDR3. The CDR3 coding sequence is TGTGCCAGCCGGGACAGGGGGTTAACGGAAGCTTTCTTT. Translation: CASRDRGLTEAFF.

As for this clone: Other DNA sequences in the same sample also yield this CDR3. V usage is TRBV18 and J usage is TRBJ1-4; D might be TRBD1 (6 bases). Germline V gene lookup returns CDR1 KGHSH and CDR2 LQKENI. V lost 3 bases and J 0 bases, leaving 8 bases between the germline ends. This CDR3 region has 15 residues. The CDR3 loop is CASSPRTATNEKLFF. The CDR3 DNA reads as TGTGCCAGCTCACCCCGGACAGCAACTAATGAAAAACTGTTTTTT.

The chain employs TRBV30 and TRBJ1-5; possibly TRBD1 for D (6 bases). CDR3 length equals 13 residues. The germline V gene has CDR1 GTSNPN and CDR2 SVGIG (reference sequence). V was cut by 0 bases and J by 7 bases, with 10 bases left in between. For the CDR3, the DNA is TGTGCCTGGAGTGTAAAGGGGGACCAGCCCCAGCATTTT. The encoded protein is CAWSVKGDQPQHF.

V is TRBV7-9 and J is TRBJ1-3; no clear D gene. Trimming took 8 bases from V and 0 from J, leaving 8 bases between them. CDR1 SEHNR and CDR2 FQNEAQ come from the germline V gene (reference sequence). This CDR3 is 13 amino acids long. The CDR3 nucleotides read TGTGCCAGCCAAACCAGCTCTGGAAACACCATATATTTT. As protein: CASQTSSGNTIYF.

The rearrangement joins TRBV30 to TRBJ2-1; D might be TRBD2 (6 bases). The ends were cut back, 1 base at V and 6 bases at J, with 10 bases in the middle. The CDR3 sequence is 13 residues long. Germline-derived CDR1 and CDR2 are GTSNPN and SVGIG (reference sequence). The CDR3 region is CAWSAGLTNEQFF. The CDR3 DNA is TGTGCCTGGAGTGCAGGACTAACCAATGAGCAGTTCTTC.

The J gene is TRBJ1-2, the V gene TRBV5-6; possibly TRBD1 for D (6 bases). V gave up 4 bases and J gave up 2 bases, with 12 bases separating them. Per germline, CDR1 SGHDT and CDR2 YYEEEE. The CDR3 spans 14 residues. In nucleotides, the CDR3 is TGTGCCAGCAGCCCCAGAGGGGGAAACTATGGCTACACCTTC. Residues: CASSPRGGNYGYTF.

This clone was counted only a few times. This chain links TRBV2 with TRBJ2-2; TRBD2 is a possible D gene (5 bases). CDR3 length: 14 residues. Trimming left V 11 bases short and J 3 bases short, with 16 bases between. Germline values: CDR1 SNHLY, CDR2 FYNNEI. CDR3 bases: TGTGCCGGGAGTTTGGTCGGGTACACCGGGGAGCTGTTTTTT. This sequence encodes CAGSLVGYTGELFF.

The J gene is TRBJ1-1, the V gene TRBV9; no clear D. The CDR3 runs to 16 residues. Per the germline V gene, CDR1 is SGDLS and CDR2 is YYNGEE. Deletions cut 0 bases from V and 2 bases from J, with 14 bases between. This chain's CDR3 is CASSVGVREPNTEAFF. CDR3 in DNA: TGTGCCAGCAGCGTAGGGGTACGGGAACCCAACACTGAAGCTTTCTTT.

The chain couples TRBV11-2 to TRBJ1-6; D remains unclear. From germline, CDR1 is SGHAT and CDR2 FQNNGV. The CDR3 spans 15 residues. V lost 2 bases to trimming and J lost 9 bases, with 14 bases between them. Here the CDR3 reads CASSLQLGHGSPLHF. The CDR3, as DNA: TGTGCCAGCAGCTTACAACTGGGCCATGGTTCACCCCTCCACTTT. Looking up the rest from reference TRBV11-2 and TRBJ1-6 gives the full variable domain: EAGVAQSPRYKIIEKRQSVAFWCNPISGHATLYWYQQILGQGPKLLIQFQNNGVVDDSQLPKDRFSAERLKGVDSTLKIQPAKLEDSAVYLCASSLQLGHGSPLHFGNGTRLTVT.